What follows is one TCR beta chain and its context. The data are from a study of T cell changes during pregnancy in multiple sclerosis. The CDR3 runs 16 residues. Germline V gene data show CDR1 as SGHTS and CDR2 as YDEGEE. Losses at the gene ends were 4 bases for V and 6 bases for J; bases not matched to a gene: 10. Measured with immunoSEQ multiplex PCR; TCRdb has only the in-frame clones, and not every one. Of tens of thousands of clones listed, 70% to 90% are singletons. The sample was CD4+ T cells from peripheral blood mononuclear cells, taken in the first trimester of pregnancy. The chain couples TRBV5-8 to TRBJ2-2; 9 nucleotides align to TRBD2. This TCR derives from a female donor with multiple sclerosis, enrolled in a pregnancy study. CDR3 residues: CASSLPGLAFSGELFF. Here the CDR3 DNA reads TGTGCCAGCAGCCTTCCAGGACTAGCGTTCTCCGGGGAGCTGTTTTTT.